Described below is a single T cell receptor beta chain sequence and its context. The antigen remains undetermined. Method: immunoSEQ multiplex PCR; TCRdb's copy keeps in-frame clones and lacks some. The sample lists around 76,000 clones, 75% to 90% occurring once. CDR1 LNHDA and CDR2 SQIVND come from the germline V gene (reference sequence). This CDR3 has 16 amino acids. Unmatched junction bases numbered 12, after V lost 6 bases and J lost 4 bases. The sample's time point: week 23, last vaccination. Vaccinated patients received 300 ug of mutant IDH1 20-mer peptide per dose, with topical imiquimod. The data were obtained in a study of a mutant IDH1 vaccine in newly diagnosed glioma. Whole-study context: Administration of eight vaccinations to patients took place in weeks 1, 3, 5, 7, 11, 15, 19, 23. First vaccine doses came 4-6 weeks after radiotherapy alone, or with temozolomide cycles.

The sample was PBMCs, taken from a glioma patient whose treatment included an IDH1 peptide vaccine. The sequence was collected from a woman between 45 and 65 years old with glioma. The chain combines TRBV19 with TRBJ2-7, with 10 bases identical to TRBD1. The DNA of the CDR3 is TGTGCCAGTAGGACCCAACTGACAGGGGGCGGATACGAGCAGTACTTC. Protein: CASRTQLTGGGYEQYF.